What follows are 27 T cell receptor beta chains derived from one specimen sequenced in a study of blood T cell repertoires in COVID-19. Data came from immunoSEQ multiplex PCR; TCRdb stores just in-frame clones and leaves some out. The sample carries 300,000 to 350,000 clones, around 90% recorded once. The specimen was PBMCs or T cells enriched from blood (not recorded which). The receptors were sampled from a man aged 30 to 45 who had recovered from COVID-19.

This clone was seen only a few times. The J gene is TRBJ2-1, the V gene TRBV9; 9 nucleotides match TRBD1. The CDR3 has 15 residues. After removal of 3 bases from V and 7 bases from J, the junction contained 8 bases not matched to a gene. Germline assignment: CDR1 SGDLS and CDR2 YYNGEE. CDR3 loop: CASSDRTGVVNEQFF. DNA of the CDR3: TGTGCCAGCAGCGACAGGACAGGGGTGGTGAATGAGCAGTTCTTC.

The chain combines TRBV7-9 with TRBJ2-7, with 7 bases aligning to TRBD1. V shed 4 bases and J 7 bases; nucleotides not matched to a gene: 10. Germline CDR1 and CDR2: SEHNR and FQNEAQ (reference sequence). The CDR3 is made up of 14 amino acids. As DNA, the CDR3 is TGTGCCAGCAGCTCCTCCGGGACAGCGATAGAGCAGTACTTC. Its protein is CASSSSGTAIEQYF.

In DNA form, the CDR3 reads TGTGCCAGCAGCTTAGGGGACAGGGTGGCCGGGGAGCTGTTTTTT. It is translated as CASSLGDRVAGELFF. The chain combines TRBV7-2 with TRBJ2-2; 9 nucleotides match TRBD1. With V trimmed by 1 base and J by 6 bases, 3 bases remained unmatched. CDR1 and CDR2 (germline): SGHTA, FQGNSA. CDR3 length equals 15 residues.

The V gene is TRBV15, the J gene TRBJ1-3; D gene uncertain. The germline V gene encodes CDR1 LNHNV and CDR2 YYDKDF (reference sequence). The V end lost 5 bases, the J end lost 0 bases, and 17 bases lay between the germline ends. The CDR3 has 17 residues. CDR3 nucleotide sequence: TGTGCCACCAGCTTTGGGAGAACGGCCAGCTCTGGAAACACCATATATTTT. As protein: CATSFGRTASSGNTIYF.

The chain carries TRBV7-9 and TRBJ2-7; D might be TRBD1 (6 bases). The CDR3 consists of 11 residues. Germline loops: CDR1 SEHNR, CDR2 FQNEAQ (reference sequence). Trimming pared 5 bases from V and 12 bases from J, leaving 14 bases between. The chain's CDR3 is CASSQDRTMYF. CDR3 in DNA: TGTGCCAGCAGCCAGGACAGAACGATGTACTTC. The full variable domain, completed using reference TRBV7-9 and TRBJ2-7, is DTGVSQNPRHKITKRGQNVTFRCDPISEHNRLYWYRQTLGQGPEFLTYFQNEAQLEKSRLLSDRFSAERPKGSFSTLEIQRTEQGDSAMYLCASSQDRTMYFGPGTRLTVT.

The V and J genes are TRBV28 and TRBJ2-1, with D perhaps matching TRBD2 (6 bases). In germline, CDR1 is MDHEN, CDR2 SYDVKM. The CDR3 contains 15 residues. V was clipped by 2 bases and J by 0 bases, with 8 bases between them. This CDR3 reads CASSLGGSSYNEQFF. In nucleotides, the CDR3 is TGTGCCAGCAGTTTAGGGGGGAGCTCCTACAATGAGCAGTTCTTC.

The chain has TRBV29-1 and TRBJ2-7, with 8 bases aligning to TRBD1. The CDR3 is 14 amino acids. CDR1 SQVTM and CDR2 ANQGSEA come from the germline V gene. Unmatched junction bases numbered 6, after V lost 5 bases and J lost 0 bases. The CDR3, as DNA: TGCAGCGTTTATAGGACAGGGAACTCCTACGAGCAGTACTTC. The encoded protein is CSVYRTGNSYEQYF.

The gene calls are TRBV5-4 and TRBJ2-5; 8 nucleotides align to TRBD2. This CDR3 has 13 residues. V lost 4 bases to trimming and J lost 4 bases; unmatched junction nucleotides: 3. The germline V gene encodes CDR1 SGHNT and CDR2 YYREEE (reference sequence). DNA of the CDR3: TGTGCCAGCAGCCCAAGCGGGGGAGAGACCCAGTACTTC. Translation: CASSPSGGETQYF.

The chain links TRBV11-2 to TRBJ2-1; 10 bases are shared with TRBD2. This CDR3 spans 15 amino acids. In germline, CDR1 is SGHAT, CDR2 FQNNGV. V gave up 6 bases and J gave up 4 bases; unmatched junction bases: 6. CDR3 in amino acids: CASRQLAGSYNEQFF. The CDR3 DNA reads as TGTGCCAGCAGACAACTAGCGGGGAGTTACAATGAGCAGTTCTTC.

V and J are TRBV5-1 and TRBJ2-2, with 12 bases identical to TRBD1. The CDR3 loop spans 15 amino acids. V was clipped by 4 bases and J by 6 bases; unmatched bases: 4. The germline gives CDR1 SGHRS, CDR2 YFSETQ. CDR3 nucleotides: TGCGCCAGCAGCCCGGGACAGGGGGCATCCGGGGAGCTGTTTTTT. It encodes CASSPGQGASGELFF.

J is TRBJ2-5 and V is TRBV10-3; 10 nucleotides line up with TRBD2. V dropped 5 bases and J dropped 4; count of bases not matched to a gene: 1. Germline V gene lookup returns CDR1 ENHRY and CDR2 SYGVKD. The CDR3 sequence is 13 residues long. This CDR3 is CAISLAGGETQYF. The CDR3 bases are TGTGCCATCAGTTTAGCGGGGGGAGAGACCCAGTACTTC.

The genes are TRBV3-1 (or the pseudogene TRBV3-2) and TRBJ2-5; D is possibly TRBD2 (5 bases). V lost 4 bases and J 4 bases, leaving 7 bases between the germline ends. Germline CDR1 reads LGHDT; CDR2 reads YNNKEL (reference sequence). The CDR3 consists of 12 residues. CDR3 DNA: TGTGCCAGCAGCCTAGGGAGAGAGACCCAGTACTTC. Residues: CASSLGRETQYF.

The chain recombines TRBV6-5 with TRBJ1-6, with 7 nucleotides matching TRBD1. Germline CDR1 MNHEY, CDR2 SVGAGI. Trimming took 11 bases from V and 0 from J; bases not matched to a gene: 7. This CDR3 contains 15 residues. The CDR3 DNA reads TGTGCCGGGAGACAGGGCAACTCCTATAATTCACCCCTCCACTTT. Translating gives CAGRQGNSYNSPLHF.

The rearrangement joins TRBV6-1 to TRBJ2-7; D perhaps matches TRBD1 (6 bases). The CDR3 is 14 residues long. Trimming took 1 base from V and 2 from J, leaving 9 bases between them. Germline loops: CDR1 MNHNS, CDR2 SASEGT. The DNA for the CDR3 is TGTGCCAGCAGTGAAGGTGGGGGCCCCTACGAGCAGTACTTC. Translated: CASSEGGGPYEQYF.

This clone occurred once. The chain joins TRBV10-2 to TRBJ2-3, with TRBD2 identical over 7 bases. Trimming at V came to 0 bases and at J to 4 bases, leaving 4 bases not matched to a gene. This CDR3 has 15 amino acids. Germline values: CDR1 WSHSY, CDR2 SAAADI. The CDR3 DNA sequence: TGCGCCAGCAGTGAGTCGTGGGGGGGGTCAGATACGCAGTATTTT. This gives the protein CASSESWGGSDTQYF.

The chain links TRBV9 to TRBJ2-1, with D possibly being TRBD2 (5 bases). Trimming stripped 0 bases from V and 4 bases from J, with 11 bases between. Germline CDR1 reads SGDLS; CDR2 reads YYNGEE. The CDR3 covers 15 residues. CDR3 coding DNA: TGTGCCAGCAGCGTAGAACCGGGCGGGTACAATGAGCAGTTCTTC. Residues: CASSVEPGGYNEQFF.

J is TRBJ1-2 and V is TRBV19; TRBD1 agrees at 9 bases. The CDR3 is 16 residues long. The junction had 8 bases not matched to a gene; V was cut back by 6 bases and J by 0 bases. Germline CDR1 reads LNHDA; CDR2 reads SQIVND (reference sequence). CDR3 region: CASRRDRESSNYGYTF. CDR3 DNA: TGTGCCAGTAGGCGGGACAGGGAGTCTTCTAACTATGGCTACACCTTC.

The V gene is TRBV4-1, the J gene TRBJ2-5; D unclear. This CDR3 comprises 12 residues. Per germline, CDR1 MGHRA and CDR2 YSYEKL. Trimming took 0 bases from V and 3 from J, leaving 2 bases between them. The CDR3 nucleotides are TGCGCCAGCAGCCAAGATAAAGAGACCCAGTACTTC. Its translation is CASSQDKETQYF.

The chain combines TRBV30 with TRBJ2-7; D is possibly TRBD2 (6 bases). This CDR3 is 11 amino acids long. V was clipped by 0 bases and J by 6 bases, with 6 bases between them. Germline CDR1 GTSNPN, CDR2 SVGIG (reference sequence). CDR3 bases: TGTGCCTGGAGTGTGGGGGGCGAGCAGTACTTC. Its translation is CAWSVGGEQYF.

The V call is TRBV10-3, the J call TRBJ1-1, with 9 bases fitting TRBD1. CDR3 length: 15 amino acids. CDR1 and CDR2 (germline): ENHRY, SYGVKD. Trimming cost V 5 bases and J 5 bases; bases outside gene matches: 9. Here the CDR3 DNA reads TGTGCCATCAGTAAGACCCCGGACAGGGGAACTGAAGCTTTCTTT. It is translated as CAISKTPDRGTEAFF.

CDR3 nucleotides: TGTGCCAGCAGTTACCTAGACACCATATATTTT. It yields the protein CASSYLDTIYF. The V gene is TRBV6-5, the J gene TRBJ1-3; unclear D gene. The CDR3 loop spans 11 amino acids. Between the trimmed V and J ends, which lost 2 bases and 8 bases, there was a span of 4 bases. Germline-derived CDR1 and CDR2 are MNHEY and SVGAGI.

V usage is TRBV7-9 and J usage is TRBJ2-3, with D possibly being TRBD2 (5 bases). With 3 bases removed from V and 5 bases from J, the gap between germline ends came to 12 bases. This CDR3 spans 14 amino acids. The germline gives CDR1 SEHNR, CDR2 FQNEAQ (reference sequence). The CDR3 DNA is TGTGCCAGCAGCTTCAATAGCGAGAGAGATACGCAGTATTTT. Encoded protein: CASSFNSERDTQYF.

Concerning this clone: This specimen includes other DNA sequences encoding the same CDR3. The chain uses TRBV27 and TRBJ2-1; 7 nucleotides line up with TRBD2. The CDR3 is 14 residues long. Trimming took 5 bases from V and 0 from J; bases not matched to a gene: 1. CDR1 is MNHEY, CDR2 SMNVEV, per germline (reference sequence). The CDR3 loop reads CASSRLASYNEQFF. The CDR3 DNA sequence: TGTGCCAGCAGTAGACTAGCCTCCTACAATGAGCAGTTCTTC.

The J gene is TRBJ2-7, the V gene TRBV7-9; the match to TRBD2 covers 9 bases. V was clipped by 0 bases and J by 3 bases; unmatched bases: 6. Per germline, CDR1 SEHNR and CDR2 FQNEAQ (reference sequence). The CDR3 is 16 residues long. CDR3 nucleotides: TGTGCCAGCAGCTTAGCTCCCAGCGGGGGGTTCTACGAGCAGTACTTC. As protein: CASSLAPSGGFYEQYF.

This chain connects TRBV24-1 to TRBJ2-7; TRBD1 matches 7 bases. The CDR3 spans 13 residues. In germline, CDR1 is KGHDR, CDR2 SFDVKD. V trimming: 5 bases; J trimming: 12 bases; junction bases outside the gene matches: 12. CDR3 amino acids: CATSGLTTGRRYF. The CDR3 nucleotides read TGTGCCACCAGTGGCCTTACGACAGGGCGGCGGTACTTC.

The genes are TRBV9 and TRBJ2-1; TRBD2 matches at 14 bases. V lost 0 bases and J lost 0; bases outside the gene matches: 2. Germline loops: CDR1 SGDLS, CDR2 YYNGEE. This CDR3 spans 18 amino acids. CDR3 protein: CASSVGLAGGSSYNEQFF. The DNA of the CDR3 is TGTGCCAGCAGCGTAGGACTAGCGGGGGGGAGCTCCTACAATGAGCAGTTCTTC.

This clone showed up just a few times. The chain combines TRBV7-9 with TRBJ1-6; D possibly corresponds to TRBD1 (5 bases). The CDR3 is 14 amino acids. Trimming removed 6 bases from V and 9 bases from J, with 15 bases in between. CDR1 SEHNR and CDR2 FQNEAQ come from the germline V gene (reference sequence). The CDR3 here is CASRLPGHLSPLHF. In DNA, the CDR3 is TGTGCCAGCAGATTACCCGGACACCTTTCACCCCTCCACTTT.